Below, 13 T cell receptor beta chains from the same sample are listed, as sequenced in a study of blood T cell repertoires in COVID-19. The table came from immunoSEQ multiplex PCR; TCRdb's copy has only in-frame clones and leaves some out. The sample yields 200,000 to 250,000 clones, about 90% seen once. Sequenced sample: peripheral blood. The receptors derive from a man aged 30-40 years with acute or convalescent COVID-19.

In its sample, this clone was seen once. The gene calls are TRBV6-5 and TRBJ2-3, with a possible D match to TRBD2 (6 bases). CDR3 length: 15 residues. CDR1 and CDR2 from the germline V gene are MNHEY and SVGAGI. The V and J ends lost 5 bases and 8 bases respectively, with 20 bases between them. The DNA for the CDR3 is TGTGCCAGCAGTCGGGACTCCCATTTAGGTGGTACGCAGTATTTT. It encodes CASSRDSHLGGTQYF.

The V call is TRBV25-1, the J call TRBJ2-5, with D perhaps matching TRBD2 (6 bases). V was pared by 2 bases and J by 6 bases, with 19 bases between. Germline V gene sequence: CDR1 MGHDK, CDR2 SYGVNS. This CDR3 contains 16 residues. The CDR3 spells CASSEPGAGGVKTQYF. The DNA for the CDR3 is TGTGCCAGCAGTGAACCGGGCGCTGGCGGGGTAAAGACCCAGTACTTC.

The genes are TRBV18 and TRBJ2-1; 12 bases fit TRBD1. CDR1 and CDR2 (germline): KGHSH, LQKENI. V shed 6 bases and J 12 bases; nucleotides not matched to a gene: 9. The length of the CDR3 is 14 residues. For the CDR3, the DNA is TGTGCCAGCTCGTCGGGGGGGACAGGGGGCGTGCAGTTCTTC. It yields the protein CASSSGGTGGVQFF.

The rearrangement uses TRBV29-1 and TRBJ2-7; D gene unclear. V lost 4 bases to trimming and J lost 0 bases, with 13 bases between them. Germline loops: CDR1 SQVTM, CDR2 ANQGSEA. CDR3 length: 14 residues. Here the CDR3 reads CSVGLFVFSYEQYF. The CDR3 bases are TGCAGCGTTGGTCTATTCGTATTCTCCTACGAGCAGTACTTC.

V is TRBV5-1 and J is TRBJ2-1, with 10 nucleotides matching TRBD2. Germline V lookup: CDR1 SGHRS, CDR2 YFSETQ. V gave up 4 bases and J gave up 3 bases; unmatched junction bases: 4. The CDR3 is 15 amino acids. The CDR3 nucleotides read TGCGCCAGCAGCCTGCTAGCGGGGGACTACAATGAGCAGTTCTTC. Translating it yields CASSLLAGDYNEQFF.

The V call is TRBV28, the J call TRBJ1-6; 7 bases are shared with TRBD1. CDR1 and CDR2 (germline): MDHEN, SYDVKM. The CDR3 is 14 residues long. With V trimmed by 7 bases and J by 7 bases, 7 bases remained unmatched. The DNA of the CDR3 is TGTGCCAGCAATGGCCAGGGGGTCAATTCACCCCTCCACTTT. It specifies CASNGQGVNSPLHF. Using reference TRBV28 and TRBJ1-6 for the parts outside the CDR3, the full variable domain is DVKVTQSSRYLVKRTGEKVFLECVQDMDHENMFWYRQDPGLGLRLIYFSYDVKMKEKGDIPEGYSVSREKKERFSLILESASTNQTSMYLCASNGQGVNSPLHFGNGTRLTVT.

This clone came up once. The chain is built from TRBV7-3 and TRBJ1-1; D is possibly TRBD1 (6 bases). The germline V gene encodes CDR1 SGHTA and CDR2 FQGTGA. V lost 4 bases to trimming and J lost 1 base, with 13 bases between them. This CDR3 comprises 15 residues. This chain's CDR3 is CASSSSRGSNTEAFF. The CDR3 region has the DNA TGTGCCAGCAGCTCGTCCAGGGGCTCGAACACTGAAGCTTTCTTT.

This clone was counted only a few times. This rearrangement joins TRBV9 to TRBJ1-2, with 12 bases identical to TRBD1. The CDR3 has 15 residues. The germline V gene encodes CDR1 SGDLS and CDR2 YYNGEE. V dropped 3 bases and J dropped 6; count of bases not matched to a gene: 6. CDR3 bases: TGTGCCAGCAGCGCCCGGGACAGGGGGCTCGATGGCTACACCTTC. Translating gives CASSARDRGLDGYTF.

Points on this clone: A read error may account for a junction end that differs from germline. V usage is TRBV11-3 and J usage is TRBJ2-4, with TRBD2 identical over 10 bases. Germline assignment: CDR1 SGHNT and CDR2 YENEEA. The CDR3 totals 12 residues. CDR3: CASSLASGSQYF. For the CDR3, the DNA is TGTGCCAGCAGTTTAGCTAGCGGGAGCCAGTACTTC.

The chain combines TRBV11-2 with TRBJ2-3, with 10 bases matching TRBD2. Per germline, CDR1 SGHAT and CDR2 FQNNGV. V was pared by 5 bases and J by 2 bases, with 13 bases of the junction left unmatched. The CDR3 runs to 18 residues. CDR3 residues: CASSPFKREGSYTDTQYF. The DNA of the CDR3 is TGTGCCAGCAGCCCCTTTAAGCGGGAGGGGAGCTACACAGATACGCAGTATTTT. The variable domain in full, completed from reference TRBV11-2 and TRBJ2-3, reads EAGVAQSPRYKIIEKRQSVAFWCNPISGHATLYWYQQILGQGPKLLIQFQNNGVVDDSQLPKDRFSAERLKGVDSTLKIQPAKLEDSAVYLCASSPFKREGSYTDTQYFGPGTRLTVL.

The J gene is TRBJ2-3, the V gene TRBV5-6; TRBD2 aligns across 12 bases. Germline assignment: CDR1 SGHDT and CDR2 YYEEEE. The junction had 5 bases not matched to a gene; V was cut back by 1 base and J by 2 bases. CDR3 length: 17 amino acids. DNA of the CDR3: TGTGCCAGCAGCTTGAGGACTAGCGGGAAATTCACAGATACGCAGTATTTT. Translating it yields CASSLRTSGKFTDTQYF.

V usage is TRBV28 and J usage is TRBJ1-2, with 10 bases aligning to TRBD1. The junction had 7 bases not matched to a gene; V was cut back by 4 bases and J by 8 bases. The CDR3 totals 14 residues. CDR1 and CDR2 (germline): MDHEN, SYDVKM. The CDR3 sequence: CASSWDRGGEGYTF. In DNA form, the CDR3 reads TGTGCCAGCAGTTGGGACAGGGGAGGGGAGGGCTACACCTTC.

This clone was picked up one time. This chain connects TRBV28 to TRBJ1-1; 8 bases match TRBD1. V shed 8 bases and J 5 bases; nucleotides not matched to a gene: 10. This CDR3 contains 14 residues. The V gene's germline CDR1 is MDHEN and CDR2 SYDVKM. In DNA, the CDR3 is TGTGCCAGCCAGGGGGCGCCCATCTTGACTGAAGCTTTCTTT. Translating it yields CASQGAPILTEAFF.